The source of this TCR beta chain is a study of blood T cell repertoires in COVID-19. Study information: Sites across the United States, Italy and Spain contributed samples from acute and convalescent COVID-19. PBMCs, B-cell-depleted T cells, or T cells provided the cDNA or gDNA that made up the material.

Data came from immunoSEQ multiplex PCR; TCRdb stores just in-frame clones and leaves some out. The sample consists of some 70,000 clones, 87% of them appearing once. Germline values: CDR1 LNHDA, CDR2 SQIVND (reference sequence). Trimming removed 5 bases from V and 5 bases from J, with 16 bases in between. The CDR3 has 14 amino acids. The sequence came from a man aged 50-59 years with active COVID-19. J is TRBJ2-7 and V is TRBV19, with a possible D match to TRBD2 (6 bases). The source material was peripheral blood. The CDR3 nucleotides read TGTGCCAGTAGTCAGCGGGTTTCACCCCACGAGCAGTACTTC. Its protein product is CASSQRVSPHEQYF.